This T cell receptor beta chain was captured by sequencing in a study of T cell responses to AZD1222 COVID-19 vaccine (dated by TCRdb to the early 2020s). With respect to the entire study: AZD1222 recipients whose second dose came at about 4 weeks and those whose second dose came at about 12 weeks were combined into one group, since spike-specific TCR depth and breadth did not differ between the two schedules. A total of about 230 trial participants underwent TCR sequencing, of whom some 210 received two doses of AZD1222 and some 26 received two doses of the MenACWY control vaccine. Trial participants were enrolled by age into 18-55, 56-69 and 70-plus year subgroups, with roughly 160, 29 and 62 TCR-sequenced participants respectively.

What the research found in general, with its limitations: Only six AZD1222 recipients were SARS-CoV-2 seropositive at baseline, limiting conclusions about previously exposed vaccinees. The whole spike protein was spanned by vaccine-associated CD4 TCRs, and dominant responses were seen in regions 160-218 and 743-854. Spike-specific TCR breadth and depth rose significantly after two AZD1222 doses compared with day 0 and with MenACWY recipients. Participants were mostly white British and included more females than males, and it was suggested by the authors that clonal diversity may have been underestimated. The 56-69-year group was small, and its depth increase did not reach significance, likely because of low power. Because no day 14 peak-response samples were available, the repertoires could be characterized only after the peak T cell response. Reportedly, almost half of the unique spike-specific TCRs recognized epitopes lying outside the regions that are mutated in the B.1.351 and B.1.1.7 variants.

The CDR3 regions of human TCRbeta chains were subjected to immunosequencing. Per the original workflow: Repertoire TCRs were checked for matches against a reference library of SARS-CoV-2-specific TCRs that had been generated using the MIRA antigen-specificity platform. Breadth was defined as the fraction of unique TCRs that were SARS-CoV-2-associated, and depth was defined as the fraction of total T cells that were SARS-CoV-2-associated. Using the MIRA data, every spike-specific TCR was mapped to the spike region that the TCR reacted to and assigned to either a CD4 or a CD8 class. Log10-transformed breadth and depth values were compared by one-way ANOVA with Sidak's multiple comparisons tests. Not all clones reach the TCRdb copy of this immuneACCESS table, which keeps in-frame sequences only. Checked studies attribute under half of the gap to unresolved V genes and leave the rest unexplained. The V and J calls and the clone size are those of that table, but D and trimming were determined from the DNA. The sample profile shows around 90,000 clones; roughly 84% of them were found once. The top ten hold 10% to 15% of the sample.

The sample's time point, from its label and the paper: baseline before first vaccination. Samples from vaccinated people were obtained from the UK trials COV001 and COV002, which included a single-blind randomized controlled phase 2/3 trial of AZD1222 (ChAdOx1 nCoV-19) in healthy adults. Trial participant PBMC samples were collected at day 0 and day 28 after the second dose for TCRbeta chain sequencing. In regard to this clone: Its antigen remains undetermined. Per-base qualities were not stored, and no clone one base away is much larger.

Ends trimmed: V by 5 bases, J by 2 bases; bases unmatched to a gene: 7. In the germline V gene, CDR1 corresponds to SGHTA and CDR2 to FQGNSA. The CDR3 spans 15 residues, from the cysteine through the phenylalanine. Kept here is only the CDR3 DNA, which spans 45 bases and is read in frame from base 1. The sequence came from an adult in good health. The sequence links TRBV7-2 to TRBJ1-1; 8 central bases correspond to TRBD1. The starting material was peripheral blood, obtained on day 0 of AZD1222 vaccination. The CDR3 is CASSRSGTGNTEAFF. The sequence in DNA is TGTGCCAGCAGCCGGTCCGGGACAGGTAACACTGAAGCTTTCTTT.